This T cell receptor beta chain was captured in a study of cytomegalovirus exposure and HLA in healthy donors. Study background: Around four fifths of 350 to 400 genotyped donors fell in the Caucasian-associated ancestry cluster.

In regard to this clone: Antigen specificity is unknown.

13 Jbeta primers and 60 Vbeta primers were used for the PCR. Only in-frame clones appear in the TCRdb table, and some are missing; sequencing was by immunoSEQ multiplex PCR. The sample holds about 170,000 clones, more than 65% seen once. Study findings and constraints: In an earlier analysis, in some 500 donors, most V segments appeared productive either ~87% or ~30% of the time.

Sequenced sample: PBMCs. The sequence was obtained from a male donor in good health and CMV-seronegative.

CDR3 sequence reads: CASRPHPSSYNEQFF. In nucleotides, the CDR3 is TGTGCCAGCAGACCTCACCCCAGCTCCTACAATGAGCAGTTCTTC. The V and J genes are TRBV6-1 and TRBJ2-1; D is unclear. With 6 bases removed from V and 0 bases from J, the gap between germline ends came to 12 bases. The CDR3 consists of 15 residues. The germline V gene has CDR1 MNHNS and CDR2 SASEGT.